Detailed here is one T cell receptor (beta chain). Its antigen is undetermined. The data originate from a study of OX40 agonist ivuxolimab in advanced cancers. For the study at large: In this cohort, patients received ivuxolimab, an agonistic anti-OX40 (CD134) antibody. Participants could have had prior anti-PD-1, anti-PD-L1 or anti-CTLA-4 therapy, and 40% had some. General observations from the study: The work left the antigen specificity of expanded peripheral T cells undetermined. Within 6 weeks, CD4+ and CD8+ blood T cells expanded clonally at 0.1 to 3.0 mg/kg.

Data came from immunoSEQ multiplex PCR; TCRdb stores just in-frame clones and leaves some out. The sample has about 110,000 clones; roughly 90% are singletons. Germline V CDR1 and CDR2: SEHNR, FQNEAQ (reference sequence). V was clipped by 5 bases and J by 1 base, with 11 bases between them. The CDR3 length is 14 residues. The sequence derives from an adult with an advanced solid tumor such as melanoma, head and neck, liver or kidney cancer. The V and J genes are TRBV7-9 and TRBJ1-1, with D tentatively TRBD1 (5 bases). Sequenced here: CD4+ or CD8+ T cells sorted from blood, sampled in a trial of the OX40 agonist ivuxolimab. CDR3 in DNA: TGTGCCAGCAGCCCGGGACTCGAGAACACTGAAGCTTTCTTT. It codes for CASSPGLENTEAFF.